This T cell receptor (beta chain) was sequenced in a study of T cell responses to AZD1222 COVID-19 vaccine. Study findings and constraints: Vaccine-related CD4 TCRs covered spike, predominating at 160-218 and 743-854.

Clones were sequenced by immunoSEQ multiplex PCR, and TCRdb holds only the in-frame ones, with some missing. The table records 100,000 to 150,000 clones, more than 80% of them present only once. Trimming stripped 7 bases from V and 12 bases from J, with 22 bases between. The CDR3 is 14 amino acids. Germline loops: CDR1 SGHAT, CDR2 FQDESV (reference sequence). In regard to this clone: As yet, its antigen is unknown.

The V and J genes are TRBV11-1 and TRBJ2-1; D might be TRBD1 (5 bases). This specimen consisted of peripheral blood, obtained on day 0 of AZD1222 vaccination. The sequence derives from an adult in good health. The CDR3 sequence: CASTVTNGAYLQFF. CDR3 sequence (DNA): TGTGCCAGCACCGTCACAAATGGGGCCTACTTGCAGTTCTTC.